A single sample is the source of the 23 T cell receptor beta chains below, sequenced in a study of T cell responses to AZD1222 COVID-19 vaccine. Sequenced by immunoSEQ multiplex PCR; TCRdb stores in-frame clones only, minus some. The table has fewer than 150,000 clones, 88% seen once; the top ten hold around 6%. This sample comprised peripheral blood, obtained 28 days after the second AZD1222 dose. The receptors were sampled from an adult who received the AZD1222 COVID-19 vaccine.

The genes are TRBV11-2 and TRBJ2-7; 7 bases fit TRBD2. The length of the CDR3 is 14 residues. V dropped 2 bases and J dropped 5; count of bases not matched to a gene: 6. Germline V gene sequence: CDR1 SGHAT, CDR2 FQNNGV. CDR3 DNA sequence: TGTGCCAGCAGCTTATTTTTGGGGGGGGACGAGCAGTACTTC. Its translation: CASSLFLGGDEQYF.

The chain recombines TRBV10-3 with TRBJ1-4; 7 bases match TRBD1. The CDR3 extends over 14 amino acids. Germline assignment: CDR1 ENHRY and CDR2 SYGVKD. V lost 10 bases and J lost 0; bases outside the gene matches: 5. CDR3 DNA sequence: TGTGCCAGCCAACAGGGGCCAACTAATGAAAAACTGTTTTTT. Its protein is CASQQGPTNEKLFF.

The CDR3 coding sequence is TGTGCCAGCAGGGAGACAGGTTACGAGCAGTACTTC. It codes for CASRETGYEQYF. The chain uses TRBV2 and TRBJ2-7; tentative D call: TRBD1 (6 bases). Germline V CDR1 and CDR2: SNHLY, FYNNEI. The V and J ends lost 6 bases and 4 bases respectively, with 10 bases between them. The CDR3 loop spans 12 amino acids.

The chain uses TRBV27 and TRBJ1-1; D not resolved. V dropped 3 bases and J dropped 2 bases, with 7 bases sitting between them. Germline V lookup: CDR1 MNHEY, CDR2 SMNVEV (reference sequence). The CDR3 loop spans 13 amino acids. In nucleotides, the CDR3 is TGTGCCAGCAGTTTCTCAGTCAACACTGAAGCTTTCTTT. It specifies CASSFSVNTEAFF.

The rearrangement links TRBV5-4 to TRBJ1-2; 8 bases align to TRBD1. There are 14 residues in the CDR3. V was pared by 4 bases and J by 0 bases, with 2 bases of the junction left unmatched. Germline values: CDR1 SGHNT, CDR2 YYREEE (reference sequence). The CDR3 nucleotides read TGTGCCAGCAGCAGGACAGGGTCTAACTATGGCTACACCTTC. It encodes CASSRTGSNYGYTF.

The chain links TRBV6-5 to TRBJ1-2, with TRBD1 identical over 7 bases. J was trimmed by 2 bases and V by 8 bases; bases with no gene match: 2. The CDR3 loop spans 12 amino acids. Germline V CDR1 and CDR2: MNHEY, SVGAGI. The CDR3: CASGTANYGYTF. The DNA of the CDR3 is TGTGCCAGCGGGACAGCCAACTATGGCTACACCTTC.

The V gene is TRBV16, the J gene TRBJ1-5; the D gene is possibly TRBD1 (5 bases). Trimming cost V 1 base and J 2 bases, with 9 bases left between them. CDR3 length equals 15 residues. The V gene's germline CDR1 is KGHSY and CDR2 FQNENV. CDR3 loop: CASSQWGIGNQPQHF. The CDR3 DNA sequence: TGTGCCAGCAGCCAATGGGGGATCGGCAATCAGCCCCAGCATTTT.

The chain combines TRBV27 with TRBJ1-6; D unclear. The CDR3 runs 15 residues. Germline V CDR1 and CDR2: MNHEY, SMNVEV (reference sequence). Trimming cost V 2 bases and J 7 bases, with 12 bases left between them. This CDR3 is CASSLTVDPNSPLHF. The CDR3 DNA reads as TGTGCCAGCAGTTTAACGGTAGATCCCAATTCACCCCTCCACTTT.

The V gene is TRBV5-1, the J gene TRBJ2-5; D possibly corresponds to TRBD1 (6 bases). This CDR3 region has 15 residues. V was trimmed by 4 bases and J by 5 bases, leaving 18 bases between them. Germline V gene lookup returns CDR1 SGHRS and CDR2 YFSETQ. CDR3 sequence reads: CASSLTTGMGETQYF. In nucleotides, the CDR3 is TGCGCCAGCAGCCTAACCACAGGGATGGGGGAGACCCAGTACTTC.

The V call is TRBV15, the J call TRBJ2-5; 7 positions match TRBD2. The CDR3 is 13 residues long. CDR1 LNHNV and CDR2 YYDKDF come from the germline V gene (reference sequence). V was pared by 9 bases and J by 1 base, with 5 bases of the junction left unmatched. CDR3 residues: CATAGRFQETQYF. The CDR3 nucleotides are TGTGCCACAGCGGGGAGATTCCAAGAGACCCAGTACTTC.

The chain combines TRBV7-2 with TRBJ2-1, with D perhaps assigned TRBD1 or TRBD2 (5 bases each). V lost 10 bases to trimming and J lost 0 bases, with 13 bases between them. The CDR3 runs 14 residues. Germline CDR1 and CDR2: SGHTA and FQGNSA. The CDR3 loop is CANRDQSSYNEQFF. CDR3 coding DNA: TGTGCCAACCGGGACCAAAGCTCCTACAATGAGCAGTTCTTC.

The chain joins TRBV6-5 to TRBJ1-5; D unresolved. The CDR3 contains 15 residues. V lost 2 bases, J lost 6 bases, and 14 bases lay in between. Germline CDR1 reads MNHEY; CDR2 reads SVGAGI. The CDR3 nucleotides are TGTGCCAGCAGTTACGGATTCGAATCAGTTCAGCCCCAGCATTTT. It translates to CASSYGFESVQPQHF.

This rearrangement joins TRBV2 to TRBJ2-1, with TRBD2 matching over 11 bases. The CDR3 covers 14 residues. Trimming took 6 bases from V and 4 from J; bases not matched to a gene: 2. From germline, CDR1 is SNHLY and CDR2 FYNNEI. DNA for the CDR3: TGTGCCAGCAGGGGACTAGCGGCGTACAATGAGCAGTTCTTC. It is translated as CASRGLAAYNEQFF. The variable domain in full, completed from reference TRBV2 and TRBJ2-1, reads EPEVTQTPSHQVTQMGQEVILRCVPISNHLYFYWYRQILGQKVEFLVSFYNNEISEKSEIFDDQFSVERPDGSNFTLKIRSTKLEDSAMYFCASRGLAAYNEQFFGPGTRLTVL.

This chain connects TRBV7-8 to TRBJ1-5; D remains ambiguous. The CDR3 consists of 14 residues. The ends were cut back, 3 bases at V and 0 bases at J, with 6 bases in the middle. Germline CDR1 reads SGHVS; CDR2 reads FQNEAQ. In DNA, the CDR3 is TGTGCCAGCAGCTTGACAAGTAGCAATCAGCCCCAGCATTTT. Translated: CASSLTSSNQPQHF.

The rearrangement links TRBV7-2 to TRBJ1-2; 8 bases are shared with TRBD1. In germline, CDR1 is SGHTA, CDR2 FQGNSA. This CDR3 comprises 16 residues. V lost 1 base to trimming and J lost 3 bases; unmatched junction nucleotides: 7. CDR3 bases: TGTGCCAGCAGCTTAGATGGGGGGACAGGAGACTATGGCTACACCTTC. It codes for CASSLDGGTGDYGYTF.

As to this clone: This specimen includes other DNA sequences encoding the same CDR3. The chain joins TRBV9 to TRBJ1-3; D gene uncertain. This CDR3 has 16 residues. V dropped 0 bases and J dropped 1 base, with 11 bases sitting between them. Looked up from germline, CDR1 is SGDLS and CDR2 is YYNGEE. For the CDR3, the DNA is TGTGCCAGCAGCGTAGCTACTGGGGAGTCTGGAAACACCATATATTTT. This gives the protein CASSVATGESGNTIYF.

V gene TRBV12-3 or TRBV12-4 combines with J gene TRBJ1-1; no reliable D call. This CDR3 contains 12 residues. Trimming removed 3 bases at V and 10 bases at J, with 12 bases between. The CDR3 DNA follows: TGTGCCAGCAGTTTCGGCGTTTCTACAGCTTTCTTT. Its translation: CASSFGVSTAFF.

CDR3 sequence: CASSSMGQGGNQPQHF. As DNA, the CDR3 is TGTGCCAGCAGCTCGATGGGACAGGGAGGCAATCAGCCCCAGCATTTT. This sequence joins TRBV7-2 and TRBJ1-5, with 9 bases lining up with TRBD1. Looked up from germline, CDR1 is SGHTA and CDR2 is FQGNSA. Germline trimming cut 4 bases from V and 2 bases from J; bases unmatched to any gene: 6. This CDR3 spans 16 amino acids.

The chain couples TRBV2 to TRBJ1-2, with a weak D call TRBD1 (5 bases). The germline V gene has CDR1 SNHLY and CDR2 FYNNEI. The CDR3 runs to 16 residues. V lost 5 bases and J 3 bases, leaving 19 bases between the germline ends. The CDR3 nucleotides are TGTGCCAGCAGTAACTTACGGGACGGCGAGGACTATGGCTACACCTTC. It codes for CASSNLRDGEDYGYTF.

CDR3 nucleotides: TGCGCCAGCAGCCAAACCGGGACAAGGAACACCGGGGAGCTGTTTTTT. This encodes CASSQTGTRNTGELFF. The chain couples TRBV4-1 to TRBJ2-2, with D tentatively TRBD1 (6 bases). CDR1 is MGHRA and CDR2 is YSYEKL in the germline V gene. This CDR3 comprises 16 residues. The V gene lost 2 bases and the J gene lost 1 base, with 11 bases spanning the gap.

The chain couples TRBV18 to TRBJ1-5; D remains ambiguous. Trimming pared 2 bases from V and 0 bases from J, leaving 8 bases between. The CDR3 is 15 amino acids. The germline V gene has CDR1 KGHSH and CDR2 LQKENI. The CDR3 loop is CASSPGPDSNQPQHF. The CDR3 DNA is TGTGCCAGCTCACCAGGGCCCGATAGCAATCAGCCCCAGCATTTT. Filled out from reference TRBV18 and TRBJ1-5, the complete variable domain reads NAGVMQNPRHLVRRRGQEARLRCSPMKGHSHVYWYRQLPEEGLKFMVYLQKENIIDESGMPKERFSAEFPKEGPSILRIQQVVRGDSAAYFCASSPGPDSNQPQHFGDGTRLSIL.

The CDR3 loop reads CASSLAAGGTNTEAFF. CDR3 nucleotide sequence: TGCGCCAGCAGCTTGGCCGCAGGGGGCACGAACACTGAAGCTTTCTTT. This chain uses TRBV5-1 with TRBJ1-1; the match to TRBD1 covers 8 bases. V trimming: 0 bases; J trimming: 1 base; junction bases outside the gene matches: 5. Germline CDR1 reads SGHRS; CDR2 reads YFSETQ. The length of the CDR3 is 16 residues.

The chain uses TRBV6-1 and TRBJ1-1; the D gene is possibly TRBD1 (6 bases). The CDR3 has 15 amino acids. The V and J ends lost 0 bases and 1 base respectively, with 9 bases between them. Germline V lookup: CDR1 MNHNS, CDR2 SASEGT. The CDR3 coding sequence is TGTGCCAGCAGTGAAGCTTCGACAGGGAACACTGAAGCTTTCTTT. Its translation is CASSEASTGNTEAFF.